These 29 T cell receptor beta chains share one sample of origin, sequenced in a study of T cell responses to AZD1222 COVID-19 vaccine. Sequencing used immunoSEQ multiplex PCR; TCRdb keeps in-frame clones, though not all of them. Of 150,000 to 170,000 clones listed, about 87% are singletons. Here the sequenced sample was peripheral blood, taken on day 0 of AZD1222 vaccination. The source is an adult in good health.

The chain carries TRBV29-1 and TRBJ2-7; D is unresolved. The length of the CDR3 is 12 residues. The germline V gene has CDR1 SQVTM and CDR2 ANQGSEA. V was shortened by 3 bases and J by 0 bases, with 6 bases between the two germline ends. The CDR3 reads CSVEGSSYEQYF. CDR3 nucleotide sequence: TGCAGCGTTGAGGGTAGCTCCTACGAGCAGTACTTC.

The chain recombines TRBV18 with TRBJ2-3, with D unresolved. From germline, CDR1 is KGHSH and CDR2 LQKENI. V was cut by 1 base and J by 2 bases, with 7 bases left in between. CDR3 size: 14 residues. DNA of the CDR3: TGTGCCAGCTCACCACGACGGAACACAGATACGCAGTATTTT. This encodes CASSPRRNTDTQYF.

The chain employs TRBV10-3 and TRBJ1-2, with TRBD1 as a possible D gene (6 bases). Germline assignment: CDR1 ENHRY and CDR2 SYGVKD. Deletions cut 5 bases from V and 4 bases from J, with 11 bases between. This CDR3 contains 13 residues. The CDR3 DNA reads as TGTGCCATCAGTTCCGGGACAAGCTATGGCTACACCTTC. It translates to CAISSGTSYGYTF.

The V gene is TRBV5-6, the J gene TRBJ2-6; D could derive from TRBD1 or TRBD2 (5 bases each). CDR1 is SGHDT and CDR2 is YYEEEE in the germline V gene. V was shortened by 6 bases and J by 0 bases, with 16 bases between the two germline ends. This CDR3 contains 17 residues. CDR3 sequence: CASTFGDGLSGANVLTF. Here the CDR3 DNA reads TGTGCCAGCACCTTCGGGGACGGACTCTCTGGGGCCAACGTCCTGACTTTC. The full variable domain, completed using reference TRBV5-6 and TRBJ2-6, is DAGVTQSPTHLIKTRGQQVTLRCSPKSGHDTVSWYQQALGQGPQFIFQYYEEEERQRGNFPDRFSGHQFPNYSSELNVNALLLGDSALYLCASTFGDGLSGANVLTFGAGSRLTVL.

V usage is TRBV7-2 and J usage is TRBJ2-7; 8 bases are shared with TRBD1. The CDR3 spans 15 residues. Losses at the gene ends were 1 base for V and 7 bases for J; bases not matched to a gene: 9. The germline V gene encodes CDR1 SGHTA and CDR2 FQGNSA. CDR3 amino acids: CASSLGGTGMREQYF. The CDR3, as DNA: TGTGCCAGCAGCTTAGGTGGGACAGGCATGAGGGAGCAGTACTTC.

V usage is TRBV2 and J usage is TRBJ2-1; no firm D call. The V gene's germline CDR1 is SNHLY and CDR2 FYNNEI. Trimming shortened V by 5 bases and J by 0 bases, and 8 bases separated the two germline ends. This CDR3 comprises 14 residues. This chain's CDR3 is CASSLQSSYNEQFF. The CDR3 DNA follows: TGTGCCAGCAGTTTACAGAGCTCCTACAATGAGCAGTTCTTC.

V usage is TRBV7-9 and J usage is TRBJ1-6, with D perhaps TRBD1 (5 bases). V gave up 4 bases and J gave up 8 bases, with 9 bases separating them. This CDR3 comprises 13 residues. Per the germline V gene, CDR1 is SEHNR and CDR2 is FQNEAQ (reference sequence). The CDR3 here is CASSSSRDSPLHF. For the CDR3, the DNA is TGTGCCAGCAGCTCCTCCAGGGATTCACCCCTCCACTTT.

V and J are TRBV19 and TRBJ2-1, with TRBD1 matching 10 bases. This CDR3 is built from 16 residues. Germline lookup yields CDR1 LNHDA and CDR2 SQIVND (reference sequence). With 5 bases clipped from V and 8 bases from J, the junction kept 12 bases outside the gene matches. The CDR3 reads CASSGATGGATHEQFF. CDR3 in DNA: TGTGCCAGTAGTGGGGCGACAGGGGGCGCTACTCATGAGCAGTTCTTC.

The rearrangement joins TRBV5-4 to TRBJ1-3; possibly TRBD1 for D (6 bases). Germline CDR1 and CDR2: SGHNT and YYREEE (reference sequence). The CDR3 length is 14 residues. Trimming left V 4 bases short and J 4 bases short, with 12 bases between. The CDR3 bases are TGTGCCAGCAGCGCGAACAGGGAGGGAAACACCATATATTTT. It translates to CASSANREGNTIYF.

The chain recombines TRBV4-3 with TRBJ2-6; the D gene is possibly TRBD2 (7 bases). V was trimmed by 3 bases and J by 0 bases, leaving 21 bases between them. From germline, CDR1 is LGHNA and CDR2 YSLEER. CDR3 length: 20 residues. The CDR3 DNA sequence: TGCGCCAGCAGCCACTTCAGGTCTGGCGGGGGCTACTCTGGGGCCAACGTCCTGACTTTC. This codes for CASSHFRSGGGYSGANVLTF.

This clone was seen a few times. This chain joins TRBV29-1 and TRBJ1-2; 11 positions match TRBD1. This CDR3 has 15 amino acids. CDR1 SQVTM and CDR2 ANQGSEA come from the germline V gene. Trimming removed 6 bases from V and 1 base from J; junction bases left unmatched: 7. CDR3 sequence: CSVSGTGGFNYGYTF. CDR3 sequence (DNA): TGCAGCGTATCCGGGACAGGGGGTTTTAACTATGGCTACACCTTC. Filled out from reference TRBV29-1 and TRBJ1-2, the complete variable domain reads SAVISQKPSRDICQRGTSLTIQCQVDSQVTMMFWYRQQPGQSLTLIATANQGSEATYESGFVIDKFPISRPNLTFSTLTVSNMSPEDSSIYLCSVSGTGGFNYGYTFGSGTRLTVV.

This chain joins TRBV5-1 and TRBJ1-1; D gene uncertain. V dropped 3 bases and J dropped 5 bases, with 14 bases sitting between them. CDR3 length equals 14 residues. Looked up from germline, CDR1 is SGHRS and CDR2 is YFSETQ. CDR3 sequence reads: CASSSVGPETEAFF. In DNA, the CDR3 is TGCGCCAGCAGCTCCGTAGGGCCTGAGACTGAAGCTTTCTTT.

This sequence joins TRBV6-2 or TRBV6-3 and TRBJ2-1; 7 bases line up with TRBD2. With V trimmed by 7 bases and J by 0 bases, 6 bases remained unmatched. The CDR3 covers 15 residues. Germline V gene data show CDR1 as MNHEY and CDR2 as SVGEGT. The CDR3 sequence is CASTPGGSSYNEQFF. The CDR3 bases are TGTGCCAGCACCCCCGGGGGGAGCTCCTACAATGAGCAGTTCTTC.

The chain has TRBV15 and TRBJ1-5, with D unclear. Between the trimmed V and J ends, which lost 0 bases and 4 bases, there was a span of 10 bases. CDR3 length equals 15 residues. The germline V gene encodes CDR1 LNHNV and CDR2 YYDKDF (reference sequence). The CDR3 protein is CATSRDQPGNQPQHF. As DNA, the CDR3 is TGTGCCACCAGCAGAGATCAGCCGGGGAATCAGCCCCAGCATTTT.

The gene calls are TRBV15 and TRBJ1-2; no firm D call. Germline V CDR1 and CDR2: LNHNV, YYDKDF (reference sequence). CDR3 length: 13 residues. V lost 0 bases, J lost 7 bases, and 9 bases lay in between. The DNA of the CDR3 is TGTGCCACCAGCAGAGACTCTTCGGGTGGCTACACCTTC. Translating gives CATSRDSSGGYTF.

This chain joins TRBV4-1 and TRBJ2-1; D call uncertain. With 0 bases removed from V and 1 base from J, the gap between germline ends came to 22 bases. The CDR3 totals 20 residues. In germline, CDR1 is MGHRA, CDR2 YSYEKL. The CDR3 reads CASSQDGIINGRISYNEQFF. DNA of the CDR3: TGCGCCAGCAGCCAAGATGGTATTATCAACGGCCGGATTTCCTACAATGAGCAGTTCTTC.

This clone occurred a few times. The rearrangement links TRBV10-1 to TRBJ1-3; D may be TRBD1 (5 bases). The CDR3 covers 16 residues. V gave up 1 base and J gave up 3 bases, with 13 bases separating them. Germline loops: CDR1 WNHNN, CDR2 SYGVQD (reference sequence). The CDR3 DNA follows: TGCGCCAGCAGTGAGTTGACCGGGGGAAATGGAAACACCATATATTTT. Protein: CASSELTGGNGNTIYF.

The rearrangement uses TRBV7-2 and TRBJ2-4, with 8 bases matching TRBD1. The CDR3 sequence is 16 residues long. Germline CDR1 reads SGHTA; CDR2 reads FQGNSA. V trimming: 2 bases; J trimming: 1 base; junction bases outside the gene matches: 4. CDR3 nucleotides: TGTGCCAGCAGCTTACAGGGGGCCTCGGCCAAAAACATTCAGTACTTC. It translates to CASSLQGASAKNIQYF.

The chain employs TRBV7-9 and TRBJ2-1, with a tentative D call TRBD1 (5 bases). Germline CDR1 is SEHNR and CDR2 is FQNEAQ (reference sequence). V gave up 5 bases and J gave up 9 bases, with 17 bases separating them. CDR3 size: 14 residues. CDR3 bases: TGTGCCAGCAGCCCGGACAAGCTGCCTGGTGAGCAGTTCTTC. Translation gives CASSPDKLPGEQFF.

The rearrangement links TRBV7-8 to TRBJ1-1; D ambiguous. The CDR3 extends over 14 amino acids. Per the germline V gene, CDR1 is SGHVS and CDR2 is FQNEAQ. V lost 1 base and J lost 2, with 8 bases in between. CDR3 coding DNA: TGTGCCAGCAGCTTAGTAGGCTCTAACACTGAAGCTTTCTTT. Translating it yields CASSLVGSNTEAFF.

The V gene is TRBV6-5, the J gene TRBJ1-2, with D uncertain. V was trimmed by 8 bases and J by 8 bases, leaving 9 bases between them. From germline, CDR1 is MNHEY and CDR2 SVGAGI. The CDR3 length is 10 residues. The CDR3 nucleotides read TGTGCCAGCGCCGGTTCGGGCTACACCTTC. It yields the protein CASAGSGYTF.

This clone was detected only a few times. The chain combines TRBV4-3 with TRBJ2-1, with 8 bases aligning to TRBD2. J gave up 12 bases and V 0 bases, and 7 bases lay outside the gene matches. This CDR3 spans 14 amino acids. Per the germline V gene, CDR1 is LGHNA and CDR2 is YSLEER. The CDR3 here is CASSQDPGLAGQFF. CDR3 bases: TGCGCCAGCAGCCAAGATCCCGGACTAGCCGGGCAGTTCTTC.

J is TRBJ2-3 and V is TRBV5-6; 8 nucleotides align to TRBD2. V gave up 2 bases and J gave up 1 base; unmatched junction bases: 0. The CDR3 has 14 amino acids. Germline CDR1 reads SGHDT; CDR2 reads YYEEEE. CDR3 protein: CASSFGGGTDTQYF. CDR3 in DNA: TGTGCCAGCAGCTTCGGGGGGGGCACAGATACGCAGTATTTT. The variable domain in full, completed from reference TRBV5-6 and TRBJ2-3, reads DAGVTQSPTHLIKTRGQQVTLRCSPKSGHDTVSWYQQALGQGPQFIFQYYEEEERQRGNFPDRFSGHQFPNYSSELNVNALLLGDSALYLCASSFGGGTDTQYFGPGTRLTVL.

The CDR3 sequence: CASSYPAGGPTYEQYF. CDR3 bases: TGTGCCAGCAGTTATCCAGCGGGGGGCCCAACCTACGAGCAGTACTTC. The chain uses TRBV6-2 or TRBV6-3 and TRBJ2-7; 9 nucleotides match TRBD2. The CDR3 has 16 amino acids. V gave up 3 bases and J gave up 2 bases; unmatched junction bases: 8. Germline lookup yields CDR1 MNHEY and CDR2 SVGEGT.

The chain carries TRBV3-1 (or the pseudogene TRBV3-2) and TRBJ1-3; 7 bases fit TRBD1. The CDR3 consists of 15 residues. V gave up 4 bases and J gave up 4 bases; unmatched junction bases: 7. Germline V CDR1 and CDR2: LGHDT, YNNKEL (reference sequence). CDR3 nucleotide sequence: TGTGCCAGCAGCCTCCAAACAGGGGCGGGAAACACCATATATTTT. Amino acids: CASSLQTGAGNTIYF.

The chain links TRBV24-1 to TRBJ2-1; 7 bases match TRBD2. CDR3 length: 15 residues. V lost 7 bases to trimming and J lost 7 bases; unmatched junction nucleotides: 12. CDR1 and CDR2 from the germline V gene are KGHDR and SFDVKD. CDR3 sequence reads: CATSPWGGSENEQFF. CDR3 DNA sequence: TGTGCCACCAGCCCCTGGGGGGGAAGTGAAAATGAGCAGTTCTTC.

The chain employs TRBV10-2 and TRBJ2-7; the match to TRBD2 covers 8 bases. CDR1 WSHSY and CDR2 SAAADI come from the germline V gene. V gave up 6 bases and J gave up 1 base; unmatched junction bases: 5. CDR3 length equals 14 residues. CDR3 loop: CASRGSGASYEQYF. The CDR3 coding sequence is TGCGCCAGCAGGGGTAGCGGGGCTTCCTACGAGCAGTACTTC.

The chain has TRBV6-5 and TRBJ1-2; 8 bases align to TRBD1. Germline V gene data show CDR1 as MNHEY and CDR2 as SVGAGI. CDR3 length: 14 residues. V lost 9 bases and J lost 1; bases outside the gene matches: 7. CDR3 protein: CASEGGQVNYGYTF. In nucleotides, the CDR3 is TGTGCCAGTGAGGGGGGACAGGTTAACTATGGCTACACCTTC.

This chain links TRBV4-3 with TRBJ1-5; D gene ambiguous. The CDR3 is 19 amino acids. With 4 bases removed from V and 4 bases from J, the gap between germline ends came to 26 bases. The V gene's germline CDR1 is LGHNA and CDR2 YSLEER. The CDR3 DNA reads TGCGCCAGCAGCCCGTCCTTCTTTTACGGCTCCACTGAGAATCAGCCCCAGCATTTT. This sequence encodes CASSPSFFYGSTENQPQHF.